This T cell receptor beta chain was captured by sequencing in a study of T-cell memory formation after mild COVID-19. Looked up from germline, CDR1 is KGHSY and CDR2 is FQNENV. CDR3 length: 13 amino acids. With 8 bases clipped from V and 5 bases from J, the junction kept 7 bases outside the gene matches. One entry per CDR3 protein results from TCRdb running MiXCR on the 5' RACE reads. The data hold a few hundred thousand distinct CDR3 sequences, with roughly 25% observed a single time. The receptor was isolated from an adult woman who had mild COVID-19 (a few samples of this study predate the infection). Cell type and time point are not known. The sample taken for sequencing was PBMCs or a T cell subset sorted from them (not recorded which). The genes are TRBV16 and TRBJ2-5; 8 bases match TRBD2. The CDR3 spells CASRQAGVETQYF. The CDR3 DNA reads as TGTGCCAGCCGTCAAGCGGGGGTGGAGACCCAGTACTTC.